The clone carrying this T cell receptor beta chain was observed many times. Its antigen remains unknown. CDR1 SGHVS and CDR2 FQNEAQ come from the germline V gene. V was shortened by 4 bases and J by 4 bases, with 9 bases between the two germline ends. The CDR3 loop spans 13 amino acids. The sample belongs to a study of T cells in Graves' hyperthyroidism and ophthalmopathy. Study background: Peripheral blood collection took place at initial diagnosis, before any treatment. Findings of the study overall: In the blood, most expanded thyroid clonotypes above 0.001 appeared as well.

Amplification of TCR beta CDR3 regions used RNA as the template. The HTBI primer set was used in a first-round RT-PCR of the TCR CDR3. TCRdb ran MiXCR on the multiplex PCR reads and lists one entry per CDR3 protein. The sample has about 500,000 distinct CDR3 sequences, over 15% seen once. What was sequenced was blood. The source is a woman aged 18-29 years with Graves' hyperthyroidism. The V call is TRBV7-8, the J call TRBJ2-3; D call uncertain. The CDR3 sequence: CASSSWTPDTQYF. The DNA of the CDR3 is TGTGCCAGCAGCTCCTGGACGCCAGATACGCAGTATTTT.